There are many counts of the clone carrying this TCR beta chain. Its antigen is as yet unknown. This entry is derived from a study of early T cells in non-severe SARS-CoV-2 infection. On the study more broadly: Unsorted whole blood bulk RNA was sequenced, with unpaired chains.

General study findings and limits: Matching with VDJdb favored anti-spike CD8 responses (missing private and CD4 specificities).

TCRdb reprocessed the 5' RACE reads via MiXCR and lists one record per CDR3 protein. Of more than 25,000 distinct CDR3 sequences in the sample, roughly 5% were seen once. The CDR3 runs 12 residues. Trimming stripped 6 bases from V and 6 bases from J, with 12 bases between. Germline V gene data show CDR1 as DFQATT and CDR2 as SNEGSKA (reference sequence). The V gene is TRBV20-1, the J gene TRBJ2-1; a possible D gene is TRBD2 (6 bases). The TCR comes from an adult who was a healthcare worker with PCR-confirmed SARS-CoV-2 infection or an uninfected control (not recorded which). Specimen: whole blood. This CDR3 is CSAGGSGNEQFF. The CDR3 coding sequence is TGCAGTGCGGGGGGATCGGGCAATGAGCAGTTCTTC.